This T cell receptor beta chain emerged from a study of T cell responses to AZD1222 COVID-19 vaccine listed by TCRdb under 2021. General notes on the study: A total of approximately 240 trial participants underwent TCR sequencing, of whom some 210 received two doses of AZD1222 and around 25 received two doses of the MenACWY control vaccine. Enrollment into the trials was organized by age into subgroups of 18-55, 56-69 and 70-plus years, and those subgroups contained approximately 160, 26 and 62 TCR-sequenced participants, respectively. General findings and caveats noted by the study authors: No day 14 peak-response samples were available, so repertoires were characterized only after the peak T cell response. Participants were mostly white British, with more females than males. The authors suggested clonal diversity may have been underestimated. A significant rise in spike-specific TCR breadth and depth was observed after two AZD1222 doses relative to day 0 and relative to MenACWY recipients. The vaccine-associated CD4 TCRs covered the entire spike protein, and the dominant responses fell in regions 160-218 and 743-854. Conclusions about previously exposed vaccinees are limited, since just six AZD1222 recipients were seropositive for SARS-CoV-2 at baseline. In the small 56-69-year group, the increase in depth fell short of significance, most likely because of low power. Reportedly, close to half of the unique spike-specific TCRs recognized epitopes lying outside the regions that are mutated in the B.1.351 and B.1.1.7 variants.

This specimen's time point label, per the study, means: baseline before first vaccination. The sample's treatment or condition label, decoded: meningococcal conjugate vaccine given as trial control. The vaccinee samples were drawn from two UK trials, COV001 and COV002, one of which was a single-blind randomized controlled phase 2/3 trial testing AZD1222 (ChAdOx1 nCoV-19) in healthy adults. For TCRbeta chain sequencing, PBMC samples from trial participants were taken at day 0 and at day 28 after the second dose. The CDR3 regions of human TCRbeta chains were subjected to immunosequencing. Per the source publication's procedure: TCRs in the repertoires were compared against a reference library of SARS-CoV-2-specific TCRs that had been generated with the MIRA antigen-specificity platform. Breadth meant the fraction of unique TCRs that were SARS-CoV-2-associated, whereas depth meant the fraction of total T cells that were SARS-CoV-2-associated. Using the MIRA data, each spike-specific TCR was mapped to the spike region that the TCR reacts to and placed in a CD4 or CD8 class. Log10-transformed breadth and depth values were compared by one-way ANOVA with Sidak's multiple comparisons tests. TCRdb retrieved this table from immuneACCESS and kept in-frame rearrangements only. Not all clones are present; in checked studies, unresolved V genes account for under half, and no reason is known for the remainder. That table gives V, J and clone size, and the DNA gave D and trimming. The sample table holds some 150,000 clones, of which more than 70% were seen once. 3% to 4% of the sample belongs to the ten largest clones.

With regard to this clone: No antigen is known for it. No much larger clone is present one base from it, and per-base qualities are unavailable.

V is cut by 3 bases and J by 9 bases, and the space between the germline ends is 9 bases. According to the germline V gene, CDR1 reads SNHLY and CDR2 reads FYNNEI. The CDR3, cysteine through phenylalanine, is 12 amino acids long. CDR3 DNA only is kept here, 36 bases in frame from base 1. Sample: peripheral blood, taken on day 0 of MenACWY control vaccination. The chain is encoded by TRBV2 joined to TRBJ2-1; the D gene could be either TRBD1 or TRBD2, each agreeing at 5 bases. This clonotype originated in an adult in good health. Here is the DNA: TGTGCCAGCAGTGATAGGGGACCTGAGCAGTTCTTC. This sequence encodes CASSDRGPEQFF.